What follows are 18 T cell receptor beta chains derived from one specimen sequenced in a study of CD4+ T cells in melanoma. Sequencing was performed with immunoSEQ multiplex PCR; in TCRdb, only in-frame clones are kept and a portion is missing. The sample consists of more than 15,000 clones, approximately 79% of them appearing once. The sequencing sample was made of cells from a culture (not recorded whether cultured in vitro). These receptors all stem from a human donor with melanoma.

The rearrangement links TRBV5-1 to TRBJ1-4, with 8 positions matching TRBD1. The junction had 4 bases not matched to a gene; V was cut back by 1 base and J by 8 bases. From germline, CDR1 is SGHRS and CDR2 YFSETQ. This CDR3 has 14 residues. As DNA, the CDR3 is TGCGCCAGCAGCTTGCAGGGGGCTTCGGAAAAACTGTTTTTT. Its protein product is CASSLQGASEKLFF.

The V gene is TRBV11-2, the J gene TRBJ1-2; a possible D gene is TRBD1 (5 bases). This CDR3 is built from 17 residues. Trimming cost V 4 bases and J 6 bases, with 24 bases left between them. Germline V gene sequence: CDR1 SGHAT, CDR2 FQNNGV. The CDR3 coding sequence is TGTGCCAGCAGCTCCCTCCCCACCCGGGGCAGTCCCCATGGCTACACCTTC. Residues: CASSSLPTRGSPHGYTF.

This clone has only one observation. The V gene is TRBV4-2, the J gene TRBJ2-1; TRBD1 might be the D (6 bases). Germline V gene lookup returns CDR1 LGHNA and CDR2 YNFKEQ. Trimming removed 7 bases at V and 0 bases at J, with 10 bases between. The CDR3 spans 14 residues. The CDR3, as DNA: TGTGCCAGCACTCCGGACAGCTCCTACAATGAGCAGTTCTTC. Protein product: CASTPDSSYNEQFF.

This chain uses TRBV19 with TRBJ2-7; TRBD1 matches 8 bases. The CDR3 is 13 residues long. J was trimmed by 6 bases and V by 7 bases; bases with no gene match: 8. Germline V CDR1 and CDR2: LNHDA, SQIVND (reference sequence). The CDR3 protein is CASTIGQGGEQYF. For the CDR3, the DNA is TGTGCCAGTACAATCGGACAGGGCGGCGAGCAGTACTTC.

J is TRBJ2-7 and V is TRBV9; TRBD1 might be the D (5 bases). The ends were cut back, 3 bases at V and 3 bases at J, with 7 bases in the middle. Looked up from germline, CDR1 is SGDLS and CDR2 is YYNGEE. The CDR3 sequence is 12 residues long. CDR3 residues: CASSAQGYEQYF. For the CDR3, the DNA is TGTGCCAGCAGCGCCCAGGGCTACGAGCAGTACTTC.

V gene TRBV5-5 combines with J gene TRBJ2-7; TRBD1 matches at 9 bases. Losses at the gene ends were 7 bases for V and 5 bases for J; bases not matched to a gene: 10. The CDR3 sequence is 14 residues long. Germline V lookup: CDR1 SGHKS, CDR2 YYEKEE (reference sequence). The CDR3 bases are TGTGCCAGCGGAACAGGGGGCGCTCGGCACGAGCAGTACTTC. Its translation: CASGTGGARHEQYF.

This clone was seen once. The chain uses TRBV2 and TRBJ1-6; 7 bases are a match to TRBD1. CDR3 size: 15 residues. The J segment lost 8 bases and the V segment lost 4 bases, leaving 8 bases of the junction unmatched. The germline V gene has CDR1 SNHLY and CDR2 FYNNEI. The CDR3 sequence is CASSGRTGEDSPLHF. CDR3 DNA: TGTGCCAGCAGTGGCCGAACAGGGGAGGATTCACCCCTCCACTTT.

This clone was observed once. The rearrangement joins TRBV6-1 to TRBJ2-7; D might be TRBD1 (6 bases). With 6 bases removed from V and 0 bases from J, the gap between germline ends came to 15 bases. There are 15 residues in the CDR3. Germline assignment: CDR1 MNHNS and CDR2 SASEGT. CDR3 bases: TGTGCCAGCAGAGTAACAGGGTACCCCTCCTACGAGCAGTACTTC. Its protein is CASRVTGYPSYEQYF.

This chain links TRBV4-2 with TRBJ2-3, with D possibly being TRBD2 (6 bases). The V and J ends lost 1 base and 7 bases respectively, with 21 bases between them. The CDR3 loop spans 17 amino acids. Per germline, CDR1 LGHNA and CDR2 YNFKEQ. CDR3 protein: CASSQAPRGGAGYTQYF. CDR3 DNA: TGTGCCAGCAGCCAAGCCCCTCGGGGCGGGGCGGGCTATACGCAGTATTTT.

This clone was detected only a few times. This chain uses TRBV29-1 with TRBJ2-7; possible D gene TRBD2, 5 bases. Germline CDR1 reads SQVTM; CDR2 reads ANQGSEA. Trimming took off 4 bases at V and 3 bases at J, with 10 bases between the two ends. The CDR3 is made up of 12 amino acids. The DNA of the CDR3 is TGCAGCGTTGGGCCCCGGGACTACGAGCAGTACTTC. Protein sequence: CSVGPRDYEQYF.

The chain links TRBV2 to TRBJ1-1; possibly TRBD1 for D (5 bases). Germline V gives CDR1 SNHLY, CDR2 FYNNEI. With 8 bases removed from V and 6 bases from J, the gap between germline ends came to 16 bases. The CDR3 runs 13 residues. DNA of the CDR3: TGTGCCAGCGGTCCGGACATGCTTGCTGAAGCTTTCTTT. This sequence encodes CASGPDMLAEAFF.

J is TRBJ2-7 and V is TRBV6-6, with D possibly matching TRBD2 (6 bases). The ends were cut back, 5 bases at V and 5 bases at J, with 10 bases in the middle. The CDR3 loop spans 12 amino acids. Germline assignment: CDR1 MNHNY and CDR2 SVGAGI (reference sequence). In DNA, the CDR3 is TGTGCCAGCAGTAATCGCGGGGACGAGCAGTACTTC. The encoded protein is CASSNRGDEQYF.

With respect to this clone: Other DNA sequences of this sample code for an identical CDR3. The chain is built from TRBV5-1 and TRBJ1-5, with 10 bases lining up with TRBD1. The junction had 5 bases not matched to a gene; V was cut back by 4 bases and J by 7 bases. The CDR3 runs to 14 residues. CDR1 and CDR2 (germline): SGHRS, YFSETQ. CDR3 in amino acids: CASSPGTGEQPQHF. The CDR3 DNA is TGCGCCAGCAGCCCCGGGACAGGGGAACAGCCCCAGCATTTT.

Concerning this clone: This sample also contains other DNA sequences that code for the same CDR3. The chain recombines TRBV5-1 with TRBJ2-3; D is unresolved. The CDR3 is 14 amino acids. The V end was cut by 7 bases, the J end by 0 bases, with 12 bases between. Germline values: CDR1 SGHRS, CDR2 YFSETQ. CDR3 nucleotides: TGCGCCAGCTCGCTGGGCACTAGCACAGATACGCAGTATTTT. Protein sequence: CASSLGTSTDTQYF.

On this clone: In the same sample, other DNA sequences code for this CDR3. V gene TRBV5-1 combines with J gene TRBJ1-2; perhaps TRBD1 as D (5 bases). The CDR3 runs 14 residues. Trimming left V 0 bases short and J 3 bases short, with 9 bases between. Germline CDR1 reads SGHRS; CDR2 reads YFSETQ. In DNA, the CDR3 is TGCGCCAGCAGCTTGGTGGGGGGTGACTATGGCTACACCTTC. Translated, it gives CASSLVGGDYGYTF.

CDR3 sequence (DNA): TGTGCCATCAGCCGGGACAGCTTTTACACTGAAGCTTTCTTT. Encoded protein: CAISRDSFYTEAFF. The chain joins TRBV10-3 to TRBJ1-1; 7 nucleotides agree with TRBD1. V trimming: 6 bases; J trimming: 3 bases; junction bases outside the gene matches: 7. The CDR3 is 14 amino acids. Germline assignment: CDR1 ENHRY and CDR2 SYGVKD.

This chain connects TRBV30 to TRBJ1-1; D is ambiguous. The V end was cut by 4 bases, the J end by 2 bases, with 14 bases between. The length of the CDR3 is 14 residues. The germline gives CDR1 GTSNPN, CDR2 SVGIG (reference sequence). CDR3 sequence reads: CAWTLPWGNTEAFF. The CDR3 DNA sequence: TGTGCCTGGACTCTCCCGTGGGGAAACACTGAAGCTTTCTTT.

V gene TRBV27 combines with J gene TRBJ1-1; D call uncertain. Trimming took 1 base from V and 5 from J, leaving 11 bases between them. The V gene's germline CDR1 is MNHEY and CDR2 SMNVEV (reference sequence). This CDR3 is built from 14 residues. CDR3 DNA: TGTGCCAGCAGTTTATTAGGGTGGGAGACTGAAGCTTTCTTT. It encodes CASSLLGWETEAFF.